The T cell receptor beta chain described here comes from a study of shared clonotypes between healthy human individuals. Overall study context: Each donor's CD4 naive and CD4 memory cells filled three plates apiece, CD8 naive two, and CD8 memory one.

This clone was observed a single time. Sequenced by immunoSEQ multiplex PCR; TCRdb stores in-frame clones only, minus some. The sample lists about 600,000 clones, just under 97% occurring once. Naive-designated CD8 cells lacked CD45RO, were positively enriched for CCR7, and omitted terminally differentiated effector memory CD45RA+ cells. There were only Caucasian adults among the donors, and all lived in Nashville, Tennessee. The sequence was collected from a woman in her 30s in good health. Sample: naive CD8+ T cells sorted from blood.

The CDR3 DNA reads TGTGCCAGCAGTTTAGACCCGGGCACAGATACGCAGTATTTT. Its protein product is CASSLDPGTDTQYF. The chain carries TRBV27 and TRBJ2-3; D is unclear. CDR3 length: 14 amino acids. V lost 2 bases, J lost 1 base, and 7 bases lay in between. Germline V gene data show CDR1 as MNHEY and CDR2 as SMNVEV (reference sequence).